The 28 T cell receptor beta chains in this list originate from one sample, sequenced in a study of T cells expressing NK-cell markers. With the 5' RACE reads reprocessed, TCRdb shows one record per CDR3 protein and no DNA. In all, the sample yields under 600,000 distinct CDR3 sequences. The sample taken for sequencing was blood T cells: a sorted CD56 or NKG2C T cell subset, CD4+ or CD8+ T cells, or bulk PBMC T cells (not recorded which). The receptor set was obtained from a woman between 45 and 65 years old in good health.

The chain combines TRBV20-1 with TRBJ1-4; the TCRdb D gene call, TRBD1, has no DNA to confirm it. Looked up from germline, CDR1 is DFQATT and CDR2 is SNEGSKA (reference sequence). The length of the CDR3 is 18 residues. CDR3 residues: CSARDEHTGPGASEKLFF.

The chain has TRBV28 and TRBJ1-5. There are 12 residues in the CDR3. The germline gives CDR1 MDHEN, CDR2 SYDVKM. CDR3 loop: CASKVGNQPQHF.

The chain has TRBV5-1 and TRBJ2-5. Germline CDR1 SGHRS, CDR2 YFSETQ. This CDR3 region has 14 residues. CDR3 region: CASSLGNYGETQYF.

The chain has TRBV11-3 and TRBJ2-2; TCRdb picks TRBD2, but there is no DNA to check that call. The CDR3 length is 14 residues. From germline, CDR1 is SGHNT and CDR2 YENEEA. The CDR3 is CASSLMRAAGELFF.

CDR3 sequence: CSVFSGIGGEQFF. The gene calls are TRBV29-1 and TRBJ2-1; lacking DNA, the TRBD2 call made by TCRdb goes unchecked. The CDR3 runs 13 residues. Germline V gene lookup returns CDR1 SQVTM and CDR2 ANQGSEA.

J is TRBJ2-3 and V is TRBV7-2; with no DNA, the TCRdb D assignment of TRBD1 cannot be verified. The CDR3 loop spans 14 amino acids. Germline CDR1 SGHTA, CDR2 FQGNSA. CDR3 in amino acids: CASSSPGRTDTQYF.

The V and J genes are TRBV6-2 or TRBV6-3 and TRBJ2-1; the D gene TCRdb calls, TRBD2, cannot be checked with no DNA. Germline values: CDR1 MNHEY, CDR2 SVGEGT. The CDR3 contains 14 residues. CDR3 amino acids: CASRWDSSYNEQFF.

The gene calls are TRBV6-4 and TRBJ2-1. This CDR3 comprises 12 residues. CDR1 and CDR2 (germline): MRHNA, SNTAGT. CDR3 in amino acids: CASSDLANEQFF.

The J gene is TRBJ2-5, the V gene TRBV6-2 or TRBV6-3; without DNA, the TCRdb call of TRBD2 cannot be checked. Germline CDR1 is MNHEY and CDR2 is SVGEGT. This CDR3 comprises 16 residues. CDR3 loop: CASSISRLAGEETQYF.

The chain joins TRBV6-1 to TRBJ2-7. The CDR3 sequence is 14 residues long. CDR1 and CDR2 from the germline V gene are MNHNS and SASEGT. CDR3 sequence: CASRTDRISYEQYF.

The chain recombines TRBV9 with TRBJ2-5; TCRdb's D call of TRBD1 is untestable without DNA. The V gene's germline CDR1 is SGDLS and CDR2 YYNGEE. The CDR3 loop spans 14 amino acids. CDR3 region: CASSETGVLETQYF.

V usage is TRBV4-1 and J usage is TRBJ1-5; lacking DNA, the TRBD1 call made by TCRdb goes unchecked. This CDR3 is 14 amino acids long. The germline V gene encodes CDR1 MGHRA and CDR2 YSYEKL. The CDR3 loop is CASSQGPGGQPQHF.

The chain uses TRBV5-1 and TRBJ2-1; lacking DNA, the TRBD2 call made by TCRdb goes unchecked. From germline, CDR1 is SGHRS and CDR2 YFSETQ. CDR3 length: 14 residues. CDR3: CASSSFSGHNEQFF.

The CDR3 sequence: CASSAGSPSYEQYF. The gene calls are TRBV2 and TRBJ2-7; TCRdb proposes TRBD1, but this gene call is untestable without DNA. Germline assignment: CDR1 SNHLY and CDR2 FYNNEI. This CDR3 comprises 14 residues.

V usage is TRBV5-1 and J usage is TRBJ2-2; TCRdb picks TRBD1, but there is no DNA to check that call. This CDR3 has 16 residues. Germline-derived CDR1 and CDR2 are SGHRS and YFSETQ. CDR3 in amino acids: CASSSLGQGRTGELFF.

The chain employs TRBV14 and TRBJ2-5; the D call of TRBD2 rests on TCRdb alone, since no DNA is present to check it. This CDR3 contains 14 residues. CDR1 is SGHDN and CDR2 is FVKESK in the germline V gene. The CDR3 is CASSQPGLVGAQYF.

The chain carries TRBV7-3 and TRBJ2-7; the D call from TCRdb, TRBD1, cannot be confirmed without DNA. The CDR3 consists of 14 residues. The germline CDR1 and CDR2 sequences are SGHTA and FQGTGA. This CDR3 is CASSLRGGSYEQYF.

The chain recombines TRBV5-1 with TRBJ1-4. The germline CDR1 and CDR2 sequences are SGHRS and YFSETQ. The CDR3 has 14 residues. The CDR3 protein is CASSGELRGEKLFF.

The V gene is TRBV7-2, the J gene TRBJ2-1. The germline V gene has CDR1 SGHTA and CDR2 FQGNSA. The CDR3 spans 13 residues. CDR3 sequence reads: CASSPRSYNEQFF.

The chain couples TRBV5-4 to TRBJ2-3; the D gene TCRdb calls, TRBD2, cannot be checked with no DNA. The CDR3 is 16 residues long. The germline V gene has CDR1 SGHNT and CDR2 YYREEE (reference sequence). CDR3 residues: CASSPSPAGGADTQYF.

The rearrangement joins TRBV9 to TRBJ2-3. There are 12 residues in the CDR3. Germline-derived CDR1 and CDR2 are SGDLS and YYNGEE. The CDR3 region is CASSVLSDTQYF.

The chain has TRBV7-2 and TRBJ2-2; with no DNA, the TCRdb D assignment of TRBD1 cannot be verified. The CDR3 is made up of 13 amino acids. Germline loops: CDR1 SGHTA, CDR2 FQGNSA. The CDR3 loop reads CASKGSGTGELFF.

The rearrangement uses TRBV6-2 or TRBV6-3 and TRBJ2-3; the TCRdb call, TRBD2, lacks DNA for checking. The germline CDR1 and CDR2 sequences are MNHEY and SVGEGT. The CDR3 runs to 16 residues. The CDR3 here is CASSSKPSGRTDTQYF.

The chain employs TRBV10-3 and TRBJ1-2. Germline V gives CDR1 ENHRY, CDR2 SYGVKD. The CDR3 has 12 residues. The CDR3 is CAISESVGGYTF.

CDR3 amino acids: CASSPVVPSGAGADTQYF. The chain combines TRBV18 with TRBJ2-3; TCRdb lists TRBD2, though no DNA is available to test this call. The CDR3 is 18 amino acids. The germline gives CDR1 KGHSH, CDR2 LQKENI.

The V and J genes are TRBV5-4 and TRBJ2-4; TCRdb calls TRBD2, which cannot be checked without DNA. The CDR3 sequence is 16 residues long. Looked up from germline, CDR1 is SGHNT and CDR2 is YYREEE (reference sequence). CDR3 amino acids: CASSGGPTGAKNIQYF.

This chain's CDR3 is CASSFGGGPPTGTQYF. The chain employs TRBV27 and TRBJ2-5; TCRdb lists TRBD2, though no DNA is available to test this call. Germline assignment: CDR1 MNHEY and CDR2 SMNVEV (reference sequence). CDR3 length equals 16 residues.

This chain connects TRBV18 to TRBJ1-1. Germline CDR1 is KGHSH and CDR2 is LQKENI. The CDR3 has 14 residues. CDR3 protein: CASSPNRQNTEAFF.